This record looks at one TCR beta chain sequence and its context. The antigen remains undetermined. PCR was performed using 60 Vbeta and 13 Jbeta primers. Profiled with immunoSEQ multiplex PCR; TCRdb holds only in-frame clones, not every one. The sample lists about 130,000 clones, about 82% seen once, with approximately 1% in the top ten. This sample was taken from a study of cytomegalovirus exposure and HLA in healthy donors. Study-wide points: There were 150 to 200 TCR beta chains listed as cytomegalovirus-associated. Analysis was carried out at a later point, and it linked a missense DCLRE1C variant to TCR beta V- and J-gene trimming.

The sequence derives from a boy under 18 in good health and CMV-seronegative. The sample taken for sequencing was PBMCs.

The DNA for the CDR3 is TGCGCCAGCACCACCCTCGGCGGGGGGGAAAAACTGTTTTTT. This sequence encodes CASTTLGGGEKLFF. The gene calls are TRBV5-1 and TRBJ1-4, with a weak D call TRBD1 (5 bases). V was pared by 6 bases and J by 8 bases, with 17 bases between. This CDR3 has 14 residues. Germline values: CDR1 SGHRS, CDR2 YFSETQ.